One sample yielded the 20 T cell receptor beta chains listed below, sequenced in a study of blood T cell repertoires in COVID-19. Here immunoSEQ multiplex PCR was the method, and the copy in TCRdb shows in-frame clones only, minus some. The sample yields more than 140,000 clones, 88% seen once. The sample consisted of peripheral blood. These TCRs come from an older woman with acute or convalescent COVID-19.

The V call is TRBV12-3 or TRBV12-4, the J call TRBJ2-1; 7 bases fit TRBD2. The CDR3 spans 13 residues. The junction had 4 bases not matched to a gene; V was cut back by 5 bases and J by 6 bases. This CDR3 reads CASSHGEGNEQFF. In DNA, the CDR3 is TGTGCCAGCAGTCACGGGGAGGGCAATGAGCAGTTCTTC.

DNA for the CDR3: TGTGCCAGCAGCACACAGGCGAACACTGAAGCTTTCTTT. It codes for CASSTQANTEAFF. The chain joins TRBV7-2 to TRBJ1-1; possibly TRBD1 for D (5 bases). CDR1 is SGHTA and CDR2 is FQGNSA in the germline V gene. V lost 5 bases and J lost 1, with 8 bases in between. The CDR3 is 13 residues long.

The CDR3 DNA follows: TGTGCCAGTAGTCTCTCCTGGACAGGGACGGTGGGAAATAATTCACCCCTCCACTTT. Translated: CASSLSWTGTVGNNSPLHF. V usage is TRBV19 and J usage is TRBJ1-6; 8 nucleotides align to TRBD1. The germline V gene encodes CDR1 LNHDA and CDR2 SQIVND (reference sequence). V gave up 5 bases and J gave up 5 bases; unmatched junction bases: 17. The CDR3 contains 19 residues.

The CDR3 DNA follows: TGTGCCAGCAGCCAGGGGGCCTACACAGGCGGAGAGCAAGAGACCCAGTACTTC. Amino acid sequence: CASSQGAYTGGEQETQYF. The chain couples TRBV7-2 to TRBJ2-5; 8 positions match TRBD1. From germline, CDR1 is SGHTA and CDR2 FQGNSA. The CDR3 is 18 residues long. The trim removed 5 bases at V and 2 bases at J, leaving 16 bases unmatched. Filled out from reference TRBV7-2 and TRBJ2-5, the complete variable domain reads GAGVSQSPSNKVTEKGKDVELRCDPISGHTALYWYRQSLGQGLEFLIYFQGNSAPDKSGLPSDRFSAERTGGSVSTLTIQRTQQEDSAVYLCASSQGAYTGGEQETQYFGPGTRLLVL.

V is TRBV6-4 and J is TRBJ2-1, with D possibly TRBD2 on 6 matching bases. Per germline, CDR1 MRHNA and CDR2 SNTAGT. The CDR3 runs 18 residues. Trimming removed 0 bases at V and 1 base at J, with 16 bases between. In DNA form, the CDR3 reads TGTGCCAGCAGTGACTCGTGGTCTCCAGCGGGTTCCTACAATGAGCAGTTCTTC. This sequence encodes CASSDSWSPAGSYNEQFF.

The genes are TRBV4-2 and TRBJ2-7; 14 bases fit TRBD2. From germline, CDR1 is LGHNA and CDR2 YNFKEQ. The CDR3 loop spans 17 amino acids. J lost 6 bases, V lost 1 base, and 8 bases had no gene match. For the CDR3, the DNA is TGTGCCAGCAGCCAAGTCGTCGGGGGACTAGCGGGGGTCGAGCAGTACTTC. Amino acid sequence: CASSQVVGGLAGVEQYF.

The genes are TRBV21-1 and TRBJ1-5; TRBD1, the D gene given by the table, was not confirmed from the DNA. TRBV21-1 is a pseudogene locus. The CDR3 is 15 residues long. CDR3 nucleotides: TGTGCCAGCAGCAGGGCAACGGTTGGCAATCAGCCCCAGCATTTT. This gives the protein CASSRATVGNQPQHF.

The rearrangement uses TRBV5-1 and TRBJ2-7; TRBD1 aligns across 7 bases. Germline V gives CDR1 SGHRS, CDR2 YFSETQ. The CDR3 is 13 residues long. V gave up 1 base and J gave up 5 bases; unmatched junction bases: 3. The CDR3 loop reads CASSLTTGNEQYF. The CDR3 DNA reads as TGCGCCAGCAGCTTGACGACAGGGAACGAGCAGTACTTC.

The gene calls are TRBV27 and TRBJ1-5, with D perhaps TRBD1 (5 bases). The CDR3 totals 17 residues. Germline lookup yields CDR1 MNHEY and CDR2 SMNVEV (reference sequence). Deletions cut 6 bases from V and 0 bases from J, with 18 bases between. This CDR3 reads CASRLGRRRGSNQPQHF. Written as DNA, the CDR3 is TGTGCCAGCAGGCTTGGACGGCGGAGGGGTAGCAATCAGCCCCAGCATTTT.

The chain employs TRBV5-4 and TRBJ1-5; D might be TRBD1 (5 bases). This CDR3 is built from 15 residues. The V end was cut by 0 bases, the J end by 4 bases, with 11 bases between. Germline CDR1 reads SGHNT; CDR2 reads YYREEE (reference sequence). This chain's CDR3 is CASSLAGGRNQPQHF. Written as DNA, the CDR3 is TGTGCCAGCAGCTTGGCCGGGGGGAGAAATCAGCCCCAGCATTTT.

The V call is TRBV5-1, the J call TRBJ2-5; unclear D gene. Germline CDR1 and CDR2: SGHRS and YFSETQ. V was trimmed by 4 bases and J by 3 bases, leaving 13 bases between them. There are 14 residues in the CDR3. CDR3 residues: CASSPDTNEETQYF. The CDR3 region has the DNA TGCGCCAGCAGCCCTGATACAAACGAAGAGACCCAGTACTTC.

V gene TRBV2 combines with J gene TRBJ2-5; unclear D gene. This CDR3 has 13 residues. Germline CDR1 and CDR2: SNHLY and FYNNEI. V was shortened by 2 bases and J by 7 bases, with 11 bases between the two germline ends. The CDR3 DNA follows: TGTGCCAGCAGTGAACAAGATGCCGGGACCCAGTACTTC. Protein sequence: CASSEQDAGTQYF.

V and J are TRBV30 and TRBJ2-3; 9 bases agree with TRBD2. V lost 1 base to trimming and J lost 0 bases; unmatched junction nucleotides: 5. The CDR3 loop spans 16 amino acids. Germline V gives CDR1 GTSNPN, CDR2 SVGIG (reference sequence). The CDR3, as DNA: TGTGCCTGGAGTGGGGTAGCGGGGGCCAGCACAGATACGCAGTATTTT. It codes for CAWSGVAGASTDTQYF.

This clone has only a few counts. V is TRBV19 and J is TRBJ2-1; 10 nucleotides match TRBD2. Looked up from germline, CDR1 is LNHDA and CDR2 is SQIVND (reference sequence). This CDR3 is built from 16 residues. Germline trimming cut 1 base from V and 2 bases from J; bases unmatched to any gene: 2. Here the CDR3 DNA reads TGTGCCAGTAGTATAGGCCTAGCGGGGGCCTACAATGAGCAGTTCTTC. This encodes CASSIGLAGAYNEQFF.

The gene calls are TRBV6-5 and TRBJ1-2, with TRBD1 matching 10 bases. With 8 bases clipped from V and 8 bases from J, the junction kept 14 bases outside the gene matches. From germline, CDR1 is MNHEY and CDR2 SVGAGI. The CDR3 has 15 residues. Written as DNA, the CDR3 is TGTGCCAGCCGCGATGACTCCGGGACAGGGGAAGGCTACACCTTC. The encoded protein is CASRDDSGTGEGYTF.

This chain connects TRBV18 to TRBJ1-4; no clear D gene. V dropped 0 bases and J dropped 2 bases, with 4 bases sitting between them. The germline gives CDR1 KGHSH, CDR2 LQKENI. This CDR3 spans 14 amino acids. The CDR3 DNA is TGTGCCAGCTCACCACCCCGGACTAATGAAAAACTGTTTTTT. Translating gives CASSPPRTNEKLFF.

The chain uses TRBV6-5 and TRBJ2-3; D remains unclear. Germline V CDR1 and CDR2: MNHEY, SVGAGI. This CDR3 region has 12 residues. V lost 8 bases and J 4 bases, leaving 10 bases between the germline ends. This CDR3 reads CASPHRADTQYF. CDR3 bases: TGTGCCAGCCCCCACAGAGCAGATACGCAGTATTTT.

The rearrangement joins TRBV2 to TRBJ1-2; TRBD1 is a possible D gene (5 bases). Germline V gene sequence: CDR1 SNHLY, CDR2 FYNNEI. The CDR3 covers 13 residues. The V end was cut by 7 bases, the J end by 7 bases, with 16 bases between. The CDR3 coding sequence is TGTGCCAGCACCGCTGGGGCACATGGTGGCTACACCTTC. Translated, it gives CASTAGAHGGYTF.

The J gene is TRBJ1-1, the V gene TRBV5-4; possibly TRBD1 for D (5 bases). Trimming took off 6 bases at V and 3 bases at J, with 18 bases between the two ends. CDR1 SGHNT and CDR2 YYREEE come from the germline V gene (reference sequence). This CDR3 is 15 amino acids long. The CDR3: CASNPGAGMDTEAFF. The CDR3, as DNA: TGTGCCAGCAACCCTGGGGCAGGGATGGACACTGAAGCTTTCTTT.

Comment on this clone: One end of the junction fails to match germline, which may point to a read error. The J gene is TRBJ2-3, the V gene TRBV19, with D perhaps matching TRBD2 (5 bases). Germline V gene lookup returns CDR1 LNHDA and CDR2 SQIVND (reference sequence). The CDR3 covers 15 residues. The CDR3 nucleotides are TGTGCCAGCAGTAAAGGCCAGGAGGTCCCAGATACGCAGTATTTT. Its protein product is CASSKGQEVPDTQYF.